The source of this TCR beta chain is a study of Ad26.COV2.S vaccination and SARS-CoV-2 variants. This table comes from immunoSEQ multiplex PCR, and its TCRdb copy is limited to in-frame clones, with some not included. This sample has fewer than 600,000 clones, with about nine tenths found just once. The CDR3 runs to 13 residues. Between the trimmed V and J ends, which lost 7 bases and 8 bases, there was a span of 17 bases. CDR1 MNHEY and CDR2 SMNVEV come from the germline V gene (reference sequence). The treatment was: approximately 18 received Ad26.COV2.S at low or high dose, single or two shots; about 5 received placebo; per-sample allocation not given. Material that was analyzed had been drawn on day 63 after the first vaccine or placebo injection.

Sequences were derived from peripheral blood, sampled in a trial of Ad26.COV2.S vaccine versus placebo. The sequence was obtained from a person aged 18-60 years who received the Ad26.COV2.S COVID-19 vaccine or a placebo. The V and J genes are TRBV27 and TRBJ1-2; D is unclear. The CDR3 region has the DNA TGTGCCAGCAAGGGTGAGGCCGCCGGCGGCTACACCTTC. This encodes CASKGEAAGGYTF.